This T cell receptor (beta chain) was recorded in a study of Graves' ophthalmopathy and Graves' hyperthyroidism. Deletions cut 8 bases from V and 1 base from J, with 14 bases between. The length of the CDR3 is 14 residues. This clonotype showed up many times. Lactation, pregnancy, uncontrolled infections and other autoimmune diseases were all grounds for excluding patients. Amplification of the TCR beta CDR3 regions used RNA transcripts (as template). HTBI-primed first-round RT-PCR preceded second-round multiplex PCR. One entry per CDR3 protein results from TCRdb running MiXCR on the multiplex PCR reads. The sample records about 380,000 distinct CDR3 sequences, 15% being singletons.

The chain combines TRBV12-3 or TRBV12-4 with TRBJ2-5; D possibly corresponds to TRBD1 (5 bases). The sample comprised peripheral blood. The TCR sequence derives from a woman aged 18-35 years with stable Graves' hyperthyroidism. The CDR3 nucleotides read TGTGCCAGCGGTAGGGGTGGGTCCCAAGAGACCCAGTACTTC. Translated, it gives CASGRGGSQETQYF.